This T cell receptor (beta chain) is drawn from a study of blood T cells in healthy people across ages. Findings of the study overall: Across samples, TCR beta diversity tracked strongly with naive T cell percentage.

The V end was cut by 0 bases, the J end by 4 bases, with 17 bases between. The CDR3 is 17 residues long. Germline V CDR1 and CDR2: SGDLS, YYNGEE. As regards this clonotype: Its antigen is undetermined.

A sample-barcoded 5' primer and a J-beta primer mix were used in a second PCR of about 7 to 12 cycles. MiXCR, applied by TCRdb to the 5' RACE reads, yields one record per CDR3 protein. This sample has some 900,000 distinct CDR3 sequences; roughly 26% occur once, and the top ten carry roughly a sixth. This TCR was sampled from an elderly woman in good health. The rearrangement uses TRBV9 and TRBJ2-4; D might be TRBD1 or TRBD2, each matching 5 bases. Input material: blood. The CDR3 sequence: CASSVGVGTATKNIQYF. CDR3 bases: TGTGCCAGCAGCGTAGGGGTAGGGACGGCGACAAAAAACATTCAGTACTTC. Based on the CDR3 plus reference TRBV9 and TRBJ2-4, the full variable domain is DSGVTQTPKHLITATGQRVTLRCSPRSGDLSVYWYQQSLDQGLQFLIQYYNGEERAKGNILERFSAQQFPDLHSELNLSSLELGDSALYFCASSVGVGTATKNIQYFGAGTRLSVL.